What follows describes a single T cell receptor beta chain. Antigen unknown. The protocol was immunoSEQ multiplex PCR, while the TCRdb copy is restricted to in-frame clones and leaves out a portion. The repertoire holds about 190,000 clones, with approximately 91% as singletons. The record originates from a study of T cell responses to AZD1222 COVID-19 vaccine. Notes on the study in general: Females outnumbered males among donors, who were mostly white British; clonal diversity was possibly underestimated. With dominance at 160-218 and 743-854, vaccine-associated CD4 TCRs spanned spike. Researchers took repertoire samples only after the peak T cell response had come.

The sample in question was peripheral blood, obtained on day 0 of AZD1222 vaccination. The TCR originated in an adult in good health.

The CDR3 DNA is TGTGCCAGCTCTGGTGCAGGGCCCTACACTGAAGCTTTCTTT. It translates to CASSGAGPYTEAFF. This chain connects TRBV27 to TRBJ1-1, with D maybe TRBD1 (5 bases). V lost 8 bases and J lost 3, with 16 bases in between. Germline V gene data show CDR1 as MNHEY and CDR2 as SMNVEV (reference sequence). The CDR3 has 14 residues.